A single sample is the source of the 4 T cell receptor beta chains below, sequenced in a study of T cells after yellow fever vaccination. MiXCR was run by TCRdb on the 5' RACE reads, yielding one entry per CDR3 protein. The sample includes 200,000 to 300,000 distinct CDR3 sequences, approximately 13% of them seen just once. Sequencing used CD4+ T cells sorted from PBMCs, obtained 45 days after the yellow fever booster vaccination. The receptors were gathered from a man aged 25 to 40 who received the YFV17D yellow fever vaccine.

This clonotype has a handful of counts. The rearrangement uses TRBV5-1 and TRBJ1-2; TRBD1 agrees at 7 bases. CDR1 and CDR2 from the germline V gene are SGHRS and YFSETQ. Trimming took 6 bases from V and 4 from J; bases not matched to a gene: 9. The CDR3 has 14 residues. The CDR3 nucleotides are TGCGCCAGCACAGAGACAGGGTCGGCCTATGGCTACACCTTC. Encoded protein: CASTETGSAYGYTF.

This rearrangement joins TRBV2 to TRBJ1-3; D is uncertain. The CDR3 covers 13 residues. Trimming cost V 6 bases and J 3 bases, with 9 bases left between them. CDR1 is SNHLY and CDR2 is FYNNEI in the germline V gene. This CDR3 is CASRLGIGNTIYF. The CDR3 coding sequence is TGTGCCAGCAGGCTGGGGATTGGAAACACCATATATTTT.

The genes are TRBV25-1 and TRBJ2-3; D is undetermined. Trimming removed 4 bases from V and 2 bases from J, with 10 bases in between. CDR3 length equals 14 residues. CDR1 is MGHDK and CDR2 is SYGVNS in the germline V gene. The CDR3 region is CASSGEDFTDTQYF. The DNA for the CDR3 is TGTGCCAGCAGTGGCGAGGATTTCACAGATACGCAGTATTTT.

This clonotype appeared many times. This chain uses TRBV14 with TRBJ2-7; no reliable D call. The V gene's germline CDR1 is SGHDN and CDR2 FVKESK. Trimming stripped 4 bases from V and 0 bases from J, with 13 bases between. There are 15 residues in the CDR3. DNA of the CDR3: TGTGCCAGCAGCCCTACGGTTGCGGCCTCCTACGAGCAGTACTTC. Translation: CASSPTVAASYEQYF.